Following are 13 T cell receptor beta chains from one sample sequenced in a study of T cell responses to AZD1222 COVID-19 vaccine. The repertoire was sequenced with immunoSEQ multiplex PCR; TCRdb's copy has only in-frame clones and lacks some. This table has some 69,000 clones, over 70% appearing once. The sequencing here drew on peripheral blood, taken 28 days after the second AZD1222 dose. Receptor source: an adult who received the AZD1222 COVID-19 vaccine.

This clone was recorded a few times. V and J are TRBV18 and TRBJ1-2, with 9 bases lining up with TRBD1. V shed 3 bases, J shed 8 bases, and the junction held 7 bases outside the gene matches. The germline V gene encodes CDR1 KGHSH and CDR2 LQKENI. The CDR3 has 14 residues. CDR3 coding DNA: TGTGCCAGCTCACCCGGACAGGGGAATAGAGGCTACACCTTC. Its translation is CASSPGQGNRGYTF.

The chain links TRBV4-1 to TRBJ1-5; D unclear. The germline gives CDR1 MGHRA, CDR2 YSYEKL. V was shortened by 0 bases and J by 0 bases, with 9 bases between the two germline ends. The CDR3 covers 16 residues. The CDR3 nucleotides are TGCGCCAGCAGCCAAGATCTGAGGTTTAGCAATCAGCCCCAGCATTTT. Translation: CASSQDLRFSNQPQHF.

The V gene is TRBV9, the J gene TRBJ2-1; D uncertain. The CDR3 runs 13 residues. Trimming took off 4 bases at V and 7 bases at J, with 12 bases between the two ends. Germline CDR1 reads SGDLS; CDR2 reads YYNGEE. As DNA, the CDR3 is TGTGCCAGCAGCCAAGAAAGACATAATGAGCAGTTCTTC. This encodes CASSQERHNEQFF.

The chain combines TRBV27 with TRBJ2-5; D uncertain. Germline V CDR1 and CDR2: MNHEY, SMNVEV (reference sequence). Trimming shortened V by 5 bases and J by 9 bases, and 7 bases separated the two germline ends. There are 10 residues in the CDR3. The CDR3: CASSLSPQYF. Written as DNA, the CDR3 is TGTGCCAGCAGTCTGTCGCCCCAGTACTTC.

This clone was seen a single time. This chain connects TRBV5-1 to TRBJ2-3, with D possibly being TRBD1 or TRBD2 (5 bases each). The germline CDR1 and CDR2 sequences are SGHRS and YFSETQ. The CDR3 length is 16 residues. Trimming left V 4 bases short and J 2 bases short, with 17 bases between. The chain's CDR3 is CASSTFLRGPTDTQYF. The DNA of the CDR3 is TGCGCCAGCAGCACATTTCTCCGGGGCCCCACAGATACGCAGTATTTT. Full variable domain (remainder filled in from reference TRBV5-1 and TRBJ2-3): KAGVTQTPRYLIKTRGQQVTLSCSPISGHRSVSWYQQTPGQGLQFLFEYFSETQRNKGNFPGRFSGRQFSNSRSEMNVSTLELGDSALYLCASSTFLRGPTDTQYFGPGTRLTVL.

The chain uses TRBV6-2 or TRBV6-3 and TRBJ1-2; 9 bases map to TRBD1. Trimming cost V 2 bases and J 1 base; bases outside gene matches: 5. Germline assignment: CDR1 MNHEY and CDR2 SVGEGT. There are 16 residues in the CDR3. This CDR3 is CASSYKRTGVNYGYTF. In DNA form, the CDR3 reads TGTGCCAGCAGTTACAAAAGGACAGGGGTTAACTATGGCTACACCTTC.

The chain uses TRBV11-2 and TRBJ2-5; D may be TRBD2 (6 bases). The CDR3 is 15 amino acids. Germline assignment: CDR1 SGHAT and CDR2 FQNNGV. The V end was cut by 5 bases, the J end by 5 bases, with 18 bases between. This chain's CDR3 is CASSESLGGVETQYF. The DNA for the CDR3 is TGTGCCAGCAGCGAATCGCTCGGGGGAGTGGAGACCCAGTACTTC.

V is TRBV7-2 and J is TRBJ1-2; 9 bases agree with TRBD1. V lost 0 bases, J lost 4 bases, and 9 bases stayed unmatched. The germline V gene encodes CDR1 SGHTA and CDR2 FQGNSA. This CDR3 contains 17 residues. This CDR3 is CASSLAPGTGYGYGYTF. CDR3 in DNA: TGTGCCAGCAGCTTAGCGCCCGGGACAGGGTACGGCTATGGCTACACCTTC.

V and J are TRBV3-1 (or the pseudogene TRBV3-2) and TRBJ1-2; the match to TRBD1 covers 10 bases. Germline CDR1 and CDR2: LGHDT and YNNKEL (reference sequence). CDR3 length equals 15 residues. V was pared by 1 base and J by 7 bases, with 6 bases of the junction left unmatched. The CDR3 region has the DNA TGTGCCAGCAGCCAAGTTCGACAGGGGGCCCGTGGCTACACCTTC. It yields the protein CASSQVRQGARGYTF.

Ten or more counts support this clone. The chain has TRBV7-9 and TRBJ2-7; either TRBD1 or TRBD2 may fit D (5 bases each). CDR1 and CDR2 (germline): SEHNR, FQNEAQ (reference sequence). The CDR3 is made up of 15 amino acids. V was trimmed by 5 bases and J by 5 bases, leaving 19 bases between them. CDR3 sequence reads: CASSTHRDGLDEQYF. CDR3 bases: TGTGCCAGCAGCACCCACCGGGACGGCCTTGACGAGCAGTACTTC. Full variable domain (outside the CDR3, taken from reference TRBV7-9 and TRBJ2-7): DTGVSQNPRHKITKRGQNVTFRCDPISEHNRLYWYRQTLGQGPEFLTYFQNEAQLEKSRLLSDRFSAERPKGSFSTLEIQRTEQGDSAMYLCASSTHRDGLDEQYFGPGTRLTVT.

This clone was found once. This chain joins TRBV28 and TRBJ1-1; the D gene is possibly TRBD1 (6 bases). The CDR3 loop spans 14 amino acids. Germline V gene sequence: CDR1 MDHEN, CDR2 SYDVKM. Deletions cut 4 bases from V and 2 bases from J, with 11 bases between. The CDR3 region has the DNA TGTGCCAGCAGTTCAGGGGCAATCAACACTGAAGCTTTCTTT. It yields the protein CASSSGAINTEAFF.

This clone was recorded once. CDR3 loop: CASRESGGSGYTF. CDR3 coding DNA: TGTGCCAGCAGGGAGTCTGGCGGTTCTGGCTACACCTTC. The chain employs TRBV11-1 and TRBJ1-2; D gene ambiguous. V was shortened by 6 bases and J by 7 bases, with 15 bases between the two germline ends. This CDR3 is 13 amino acids long. Germline V CDR1 and CDR2: SGHAT, FQDESV (reference sequence).

This clone was found once. The chain employs TRBV29-1 and TRBJ1-2, with TRBD1 identical over 9 bases. J lost 7 bases, V lost 6 bases, and 18 bases had no gene match. Germline values: CDR1 SQVTM, CDR2 ANQGSEA. This CDR3 has 16 residues. The CDR3 sequence: CSVPTGGVGVLIGYTF. The CDR3 DNA reads TGCAGCGTCCCAACAGGGGGCGTAGGAGTGCTTATTGGCTACACCTTC.